This entry lists 11 T cell receptor beta chains sequenced from one sample in a study of T cell responses to AZD1222 COVID-19 vaccine. Sequencing was performed with immunoSEQ multiplex PCR; in TCRdb, only in-frame clones are kept and a portion is missing. The sample shows over 45,000 clones, approximately 89% of them seen only once. The material was peripheral blood, obtained on day 0 of MenACWY control vaccination. The source of these receptors is an adult in good health.

The CDR3 sequence: CASSPGTSGRGGSDTQYF. CDR3 DNA sequence: TGTGCCAGCTCACCCGGAACTAGCGGGAGAGGAGGATCAGATACGCAGTATTTT. The chain employs TRBV18 and TRBJ2-3; 11 nucleotides agree with TRBD2. The CDR3 has 18 amino acids. Trimming took 3 bases from V and 4 from J; bases not matched to a gene: 12. The germline V gene has CDR1 KGHSH and CDR2 LQKENI.

The chain recombines TRBV5-6 with TRBJ1-1; D remains unclear. V lost 2 bases, J lost 1 base, and 15 bases lay in between. CDR1 and CDR2 (germline): SGHDT, YYEEEE. CDR3 length: 16 amino acids. CDR3 amino acids: CASSFQEGLPNTEAFF. The DNA for the CDR3 is TGTGCCAGCAGCTTCCAGGAAGGACTGCCGAACACTGAAGCTTTCTTT.

V and J are TRBV7-8 and TRBJ1-1, with D uncertain. V dropped 0 bases and J dropped 0 bases, with 5 bases sitting between them. The CDR3 covers 14 residues. The V gene's germline CDR1 is SGHVS and CDR2 FQNEAQ. CDR3 loop: CASSLAQVNTEAFF. The CDR3 bases are TGTGCCAGCAGCTTAGCGCAGGTGAACACTGAAGCTTTCTTT. Based on the CDR3 plus reference TRBV7-8 and TRBJ1-1, the full variable domain is GAGVSQSPRYKVAKRGQDVALRCDPISGHVSLFWYQQALGQGPEFLTYFQNEAQLDKSGLPSDRFFAERPEGSVSTLKIQRTQQEDSAVYLCASSLAQVNTEAFFGQGTRLTVV.

This chain connects TRBV10-1 to TRBJ1-5; no reliable D call. Trimming stripped 5 bases from V and 9 bases from J, with 14 bases between. The CDR3 contains 13 residues. Looked up from germline, CDR1 is WNHNN and CDR2 is SYGVQD (reference sequence). The CDR3 nucleotides read TGCGCCAGCAGTTCCACGGGGAAGGGGCCCCAGCATTTT. It specifies CASSSTGKGPQHF.

This clone appeared once. The DNA of the CDR3 is TGTGCCAGCAGCTTAGTCCCAGGGCACGAGCAGTACTTC. It yields the protein CASSLVPGHEQYF. The rearrangement links TRBV7-2 to TRBJ2-7; D is possibly TRBD1 (5 bases). The CDR3 length is 13 residues. V lost 1 base, J lost 5 bases, and 9 bases lay in between. Germline loops: CDR1 SGHTA, CDR2 FQGNSA.

The rearrangement links TRBV28 to TRBJ1-5, with TRBD1 matching over 7 bases. Germline assignment: CDR1 MDHEN and CDR2 SYDVKM. After removal of 10 bases from V and 4 bases from J, the junction contained 10 bases not matched to a gene. The CDR3 has 14 residues. DNA of the CDR3: TGTGCCACTAGAAGGGACAGCCAAAATCAGCCCCAGCATTTT. Its protein is CATRRDSQNQPQHF.

V usage is TRBV5-1 and J usage is TRBJ2-3; 8 bases match TRBD2. This CDR3 contains 15 residues. The germline V gene has CDR1 SGHRS and CDR2 YFSETQ. V shed 7 bases, J shed 0 bases, and the junction held 7 bases outside the gene matches. The CDR3 sequence is CASVSTSGSTDTQYF. The DNA of the CDR3 is TGCGCCAGCGTGTCTACTAGCGGTAGCACAGATACGCAGTATTTT.

The chain carries TRBV7-9 and TRBJ2-7; TRBD2 aligns across 9 bases. V gave up 0 bases and J gave up 4 bases; unmatched junction bases: 1. In germline, CDR1 is SEHNR, CDR2 FQNEAQ (reference sequence). The CDR3 is made up of 14 amino acids. CDR3 region: CASSLAGLAYEQYF. CDR3 DNA: TGTGCCAGCAGCTTAGCGGGACTAGCTTACGAGCAGTACTTC. The whole variable domain, remainder taken from reference TRBV7-9 and TRBJ2-7, is DTGVSQNPRHKITKRGQNVTFRCDPISEHNRLYWYRQTLGQGPEFLTYFQNEAQLEKSRLLSDRFSAERPKGSFSTLEIQRTEQGDSAMYLCASSLAGLAYEQYFGPGTRLTVT.

The chain employs TRBV18 and TRBJ2-7, with a possible D match to TRBD1 (6 bases). The ends were cut back, 2 bases at V and 4 bases at J, with 12 bases in the middle. Germline V gives CDR1 KGHSH, CDR2 LQKENI. The CDR3 covers 14 residues. The CDR3 reads CASSPGTPPYEQYF. Here the CDR3 DNA reads TGTGCCAGCTCACCAGGGACACCCCCTTACGAGCAGTACTTC.

The chain recombines TRBV29-1 with TRBJ1-2; D unclear. Between the trimmed V and J ends, which lost 1 base and 0 bases, there was a span of 18 bases. Germline V gene lookup returns CDR1 SQVTM and CDR2 ANQGSEA. The CDR3 loop spans 17 amino acids. In DNA form, the CDR3 reads TGCAGCGTTGAAGCCCGGCGGGGAGGAGCGGCTAACTATGGCTACACCTTC. It encodes CSVEARRGGAANYGYTF.

The V gene is TRBV29-1, the J gene TRBJ2-4, with a possible D match to TRBD1 (5 bases). V was pared by 4 bases and J by 4 bases, with 5 bases between. The CDR3 length is 11 residues. Germline loops: CDR1 SQVTM, CDR2 ANQGSEA. The CDR3 loop reads CSVGQKNIQYF. The CDR3 DNA sequence: TGCAGCGTTGGACAGAAAAACATTCAGTACTTC.